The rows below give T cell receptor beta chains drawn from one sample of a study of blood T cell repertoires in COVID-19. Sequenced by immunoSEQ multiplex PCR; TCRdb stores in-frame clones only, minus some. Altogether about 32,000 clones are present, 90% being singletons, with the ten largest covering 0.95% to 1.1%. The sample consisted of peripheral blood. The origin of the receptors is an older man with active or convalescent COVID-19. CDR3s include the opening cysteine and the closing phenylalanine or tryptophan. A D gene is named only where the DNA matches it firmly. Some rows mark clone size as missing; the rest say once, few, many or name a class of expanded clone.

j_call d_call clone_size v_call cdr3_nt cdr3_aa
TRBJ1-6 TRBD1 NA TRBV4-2 TGTGCCAGCAGCCCCGGGACAGGGAACCTCCACGGTAATTCACCCCTCCACTTT CASSPGTGNLHGNSPLHF
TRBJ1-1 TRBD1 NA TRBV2 TGTGCCAGCAGTCTTAGACAGGGTAGGACCACTGAAGCTTTCTTT CASSLRQGRTTEAFF
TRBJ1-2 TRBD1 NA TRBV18 TGTGCCAGCTCACCAGCCGGGACAGGTATTTATGGCTACACCTTC CASSPAGTGIYGYTF
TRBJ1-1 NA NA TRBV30 TGTGCCTGGAGTGTACCCGGGGGGCAGAACACTGAAGCTTTCTTT CAWSVPGGQNTEAFF
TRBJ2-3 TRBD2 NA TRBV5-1 TGCGCCAGCAGCTTGGGCTCTACTAGCGGGGGGGTTACTAGCACAGATACGCAGTATTTT CASSLGSTSGGVTSTDTQYF
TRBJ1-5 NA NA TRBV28 TGTGCCAGCATTCCGATGGGGGGAAATCAGCCCCAGCATTTT CASIPMGGNQPQHF
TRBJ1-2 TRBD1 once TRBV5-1 TGCGCCAGCAGCTTGTTGGACAGGTCGGCTGGCTACACCTTC CASSLLDRSAGYTF
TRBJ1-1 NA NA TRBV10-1 TGCGCCAGCAGTGAGAATTCTTACACTGAAGCTTTCTTT CASSENSYTEAFF
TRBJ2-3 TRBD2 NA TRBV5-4 TGTGCCAGCAGCTATCTAGCGGGAGGCACAGATACGCAGTATTTT CASSYLAGGTDTQYF
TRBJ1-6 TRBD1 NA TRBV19 TGTGCCAGTTCCCGGGACAGCCAATTCTATAATTCACCCCTCCACTTT CASSRDSQFYNSPLHF
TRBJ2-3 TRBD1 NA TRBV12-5 TGTGCTAGTGGTACAGGGGGCGCAGATACGCAGTATTTT CASGTGGADTQYF
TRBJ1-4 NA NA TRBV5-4 TGTGCCAGCAGCTTAACAGGGAACCGGGAAAAACTGTTTTTT CASSLTGNREKLFF
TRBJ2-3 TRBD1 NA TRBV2 TGTGCCAGCAGCGTGGGACAGGGGCGCCCAGATACGCAGTATTTT CASSVGQGRPDTQYF
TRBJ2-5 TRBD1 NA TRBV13 TGTGCCAGCAGCTTTCATACCCTGGGACAGAGAGAGACCCAGTACTTC CASSFHTLGQRETQYF
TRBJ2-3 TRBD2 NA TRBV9 TGTGCCAGCAGCGCGGGACTAGCGGTTAGCACAGATACGCAGTATTTT CASSAGLAVSTDTQYF
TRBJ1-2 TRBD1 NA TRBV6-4 TGTGCCAGCAGTGCGGGACAGGCTTCGTCCTATGGCTACACCTTC CASSAGQASSYGYTF
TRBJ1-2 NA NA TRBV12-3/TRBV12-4 TGTGCCAGCAGTTCCGACAGGATCTATGGCTACACCTTC CASSSDRIYGYTF
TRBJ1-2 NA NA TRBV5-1 TGCGCCAGCAGCTCAGGGCGGGACGACGGGGGCTACACCTTC CASSSGRDDGGYTF
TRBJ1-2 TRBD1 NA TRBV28 TGTGCCAGCAGCGTGACAGGGGACTATGGCTACACCTTC CASSVTGDYGYTF
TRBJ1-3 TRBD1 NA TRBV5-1 TGCGCCAGCAGTCAGGGGGCAGCCGGAAACACCATATATTTT CASSQGAAGNTIYF
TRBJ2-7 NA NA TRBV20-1 TGCAGTGCTCTCAAGACAGGCGAGCAGTACTTC CSALKTGEQYF
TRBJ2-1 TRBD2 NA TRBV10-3 TGTGCCATCAGTGAGACTAGCGGGAGAGGTAATGAGCAGTTCTTC CAISETSGRGNEQFF
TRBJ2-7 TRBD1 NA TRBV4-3 TGCGCCAGCAGCCAAGATCTTGAGGACAGGGGTATCTACGAGCAGTACTTC CASSQDLEDRGIYEQYF
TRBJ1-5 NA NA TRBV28 TGTGCCAGCAGTTTACTCTTGGGGGGGGATAGCAATCAGCCCCAGCATTTT CASSLLLGGDSNQPQHF
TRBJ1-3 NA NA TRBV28 TGTGCCAGCAGTTTGCGGTTCTCTGGAAACACCATATATTTT CASSLRFSGNTIYF
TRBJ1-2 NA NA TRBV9 TGTGCCAGCAGCCCTGGGGAGGGGGGCGACTATGGCTACACCTTC CASSPGEGGDYGYTF
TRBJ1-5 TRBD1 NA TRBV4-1 TGCGCCAGCAGCCAACAGGGGGACAGTCACATGCATTTT CASSQQGDSHMHF
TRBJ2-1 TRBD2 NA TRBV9 TGTGCCAGCAGCGTGACTAGCGGGAGTTTTAATGAGCAGTTCTTC CASSVTSGSFNEQFF
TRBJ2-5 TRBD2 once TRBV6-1 TGTGCCAGCAGTGAAGGCCTAGCGGGGGGGTTGGAGACCCAGTACTTC CASSEGLAGGLETQYF
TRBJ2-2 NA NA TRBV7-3 TGTGCCAGCAGCTTAAGAGCCGGCGGGGAGCTGTTTTTT CASSLRAGGELFF
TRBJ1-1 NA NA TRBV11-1 TGTGCCAGCAGCTCGCCTGACATCGGCCACACTGAAGCTTTCTTT CASSSPDIGHTEAFF
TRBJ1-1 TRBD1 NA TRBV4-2 TGTGCCAGCAGCCAACGGACAGGGAGGTTGAGTGAAGCTTTCTTT CASSQRTGRLSEAFF
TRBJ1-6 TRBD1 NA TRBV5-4 TGTGCCAGCACCTCCGGGACAGGAGATTCACCCCTCCACTTT CASTSGTGDSPLHF
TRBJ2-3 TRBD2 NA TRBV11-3 TGTGCCAGCAGCCTCGGGACTAGCGGGACTCACACAGATACGCAGTATTTT CASSLGTSGTHTDTQYF
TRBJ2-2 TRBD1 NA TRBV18 TGTGCCAGCTCACCAGGAGCTTTTCGACAGGGTAACACCGGGGAGCTGTTTTTT CASSPGAFRQGNTGELFF
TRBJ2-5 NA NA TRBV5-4 TGTGCCAGCAGTAAGGGGACAAGCCAAGAGACCCAGTACTTC CASSKGTSQETQYF
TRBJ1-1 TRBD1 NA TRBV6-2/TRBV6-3 TGTGCCAGCAGCCCCACCGACAGGGGCACGAACACTGAAGCTTTCTTT CASSPTDRGTNTEAFF
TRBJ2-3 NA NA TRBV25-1 TGTGCCAGCAGTGATAGGACAGTTAGCACAGATACGCAGTATTTT CASSDRTVSTDTQYF
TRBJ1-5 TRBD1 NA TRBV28 TGTGCCAGCAGAACCGGGACAGGGGGGCAGCCCCAGCATTTT CASRTGTGGQPQHF
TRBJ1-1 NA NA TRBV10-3 TGTGCCATCAGTCCCAGGGATCTCGGCACTGAAGCTTTCTTT CAISPRDLGTEAFF
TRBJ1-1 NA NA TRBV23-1 TGCGCCAGCAGTCAATACGATGCGCAGGGTAGGAACACTGAAGCTTTCTTT CASSQYDAQGRNTEAFF